Listed below are T cell receptor beta chains from one sample, sequenced in a study of T cells in Graves' hyperthyroidism and ophthalmopathy. One entry per CDR3 protein results from TCRdb running MiXCR on the multiplex PCR reads. The repertoire holds about 380,000 distinct CDR3 sequences, with about a fifth as singletons. Sequences were obtained from blood. These receptors were collected from a man between 18 and 29 years old with Graves' ophthalmopathy. Both conserved end residues are part of each CDR3. D genes are given only for firm matches. The listing skips clone size in some rows; elsewhere it reads once, few, many or a size class.

clone_size	v_call	j_call	d_call	cdr3_nt	cdr3_aa
-	TRBV19	TRBJ1-5	-	TGTGCCAGTAGTACAAGGGGCCGCAATCAGCCCCAGCATTTT	CASSTRGRNQPQHF
-	TRBV19	TRBJ2-5	TRBD1	TGTGCCAGTAGTGCCTCCGGGACAGGGGCCGAGACCCAGTACTTC	CASSASGTGAETQYF
-	TRBV9	TRBJ2-7	-	TGTGCCAGCAAATGTGATCCCTCCTACGAGCAGTACTTC	CASKCDPSYEQYF
few	TRBV6-1	TRBJ1-5	-	TGTGCCAGCAGTCAAAAGGGGGGAATGCAGCCCCAGCATTTT	CASSQKGGMQPQHF
-	TRBV2	TRBJ2-5	TRBD2	TGTGCCAGCAAGGGACTAGCCGAGGCCCAGTACTTC	CASKGLAEAQYF
many	TRBV11-2	TRBJ1-4	-	TGTGCCAGCAGCGGGGGGCCGGCTAATGAAAAACTGTTTTTT	CASSGGPANEKLFF
many	TRBV3-1	TRBJ2-7	-	TGTGCCAGCAGCCAAGAGGTGGGACGGATATACGAGCAGTACTTC	CASSQEVGRIYEQYF
many	TRBV27	TRBJ2-5	TRBD1	TGTGCCAGCAGTTTAGACAGGGGGGTAGAGACCCAGTACTTC	CASSLDRGVETQYF
-	TRBV5-1	TRBJ1-1	-	TGCGCCAGCAGCTTGCTAGGGGATACTGGAGCTTTCTTT	CASSLLGDTGAFF
-	TRBV27	TRBJ2-2	-	TGTGCCAGCAGTCCAAGGACAGATACCACCGGGGAGCTGTTTTTT	CASSPRTDTTGELFF
many	TRBV5-6	TRBJ1-1	-	TGTGCCAGCAGCGTACTGGACGGGAGATACACTGAAGCTTTCTTT	CASSVLDGRYTEAFF
once	TRBV4-1	TRBJ1-1	TRBD1	TGCGCCAGCAGCCAAGAAGGGACAGGGGCTGAAGCTTTCTTT	CASSQEGTGAEAFF
many	TRBV5-6	TRBJ2-3	-	TGTGCCAGCAGCTTGGTGGCGAGTCTCACAGATACGCAGTATTTT	CASSLVASLTDTQYF
-	TRBV12-3/TRBV12-4	TRBJ2-2	-	TGTGCCAGCAGGCTATTCCGGGGGGCTGCGAACACCGGGGAGCTGTTTTTT	CASRLFRGAANTGELFF
-	TRBV29-1	TRBJ2-7	-	TGCAGCGTTGTCTGGGGGTCCTACGAGCAGTACTTC	CSVVWGSYEQYF
many	TRBV5-8	TRBJ1-5	TRBD1	TGTGCCAGCAGCCTGGACAGGGCAGCAACTCGGCCCCAGCATTTT	CASSLDRAATRPQHF
once	TRBV5-1	TRBJ1-1	-	TGCGCCAGCAGCTCGGACAGCCAGAACACTGAAGCTTTCTTT	CASSSDSQNTEAFF
few	TRBV20-1	TRBJ1-2	-	TGCAGTGCTAGAGAGGGTACAGCTTTACTCTACAACACCTTC	CSAREGTALLYNTF
many	TRBV2	TRBJ1-1	-	TGTGCCAGCAGTGAAGGGCGGACCATGAACACTGAAGCTTTCTTT	CASSEGRTMNTEAFF
many	TRBV2	TRBJ2-2	TRBD1	TGTGCCAGCACGGGACAGGGGTCGACCGGGGAGCTGTTTTTT	CASTGQGSTGELFF
-	TRBV19	TRBJ2-3	TRBD2	TGTGCCAGTAGTATGAGCGGGGGGGCCGCAGATACGCAGTATTTT	CASSMSGGAADTQYF
few	TRBV9	TRBJ1-1	-	TGTGCCAGCAGCGTAGATTCGGGAAGCGGAGCTTTCTTT	CASSVDSGSGAFF
few	TRBV18	TRBJ1-2	-	TGTGCCAGCTCACCACGGGCGCAAGGGGCGGATGGCTACACCTTC	CASSPRAQGADGYTF
many	TRBV6-2/TRBV6-3	TRBJ1-5	TRBD1	TGTGCCAGCAGTTACTCGACGGGGAACAGGGGGCGCGGTCAGCCCCAGCATTTT	CASSYSTGNRGRGQPQHF
many	TRBV3-1	TRBJ1-2	-	TGTGCCAGCAGCCAAGATCCGTCAGGCAACTATGGCTACACCTTC	CASSQDPSGNYGYTF
many	TRBV5-1	TRBJ1-4	-	TGCGCCAGCAGCTCGACGGTCTCAACTAATGAAAAACTGTTTTTT	CASSSTVSTNEKLFF
-	TRBV28	TRBJ2-5	TRBD1	TGTGCCAGCAGTTTCTCGGGACAGGGTGGTCAAGAGACCCAGTACTTC	CASSFSGQGGQETQYF